Shown below are 5 T cell receptor beta chains from a single sample sequenced in a study of blood T cell repertoires in COVID-19. Only in-frame clones appear in the TCRdb table, and some are missing; sequencing was by immunoSEQ multiplex PCR. The data hold roughly 98,000 clones, with roughly four fifths observed a single time. Sequencing was performed on peripheral blood. These receptors were obtained from a human donor in a cohort sampled during active COVID-19.

In its sample, this clone was seen once. The same CDR3 also results from other DNA sequences found in this sample. This chain connects TRBV14 to TRBJ1-1; the D is unclear. The V end was cut by 3 bases, the J end by 0 bases, with 11 bases between. Germline CDR1 is SGHDN and CDR2 is FVKESK. The CDR3 spans 15 residues. The CDR3 here is CASSQRLNMNTEAFF. In DNA form, the CDR3 reads TGTGCCAGCAGCCAGAGACTGAACATGAACACTGAAGCTTTCTTT.

V is TRBV30 and J is TRBJ2-2, with 7 bases matching TRBD1. V was clipped by 3 bases and J by 5 bases; unmatched bases: 9. This CDR3 region has 15 residues. CDR1 GTSNPN and CDR2 SVGIG come from the germline V gene (reference sequence). The CDR3 reads CAWSYRGSRTGELFF. For the CDR3, the DNA is TGTGCCTGGAGCTACAGGGGCTCGAGGACCGGGGAGCTGTTTTTT.

This clone is labeled as medium-sized. The gene calls are TRBV3-1 (or the pseudogene TRBV3-2) and TRBJ2-3; 7 positions agree with TRBD1. V shed 4 bases and J 1 base; nucleotides not matched to a gene: 2. Looked up from germline, CDR1 is LGHDT and CDR2 is YNNKEL (reference sequence). The CDR3 contains 14 residues. The CDR3 nucleotides read TGTGCCAGCAGCCCGAGGGGGCGCACAGATACGCAGTATTTT. Encoded protein: CASSPRGRTDTQYF.

The chain has TRBV5-4 and TRBJ1-4; 8 bases match TRBD1. The CDR3 spans 16 residues. Unmatched junction bases numbered 8, after V lost 3 bases and J lost 4 bases. CDR1 and CDR2 (germline): SGHNT, YYREEE (reference sequence). The CDR3 nucleotides read TGTGCCAGCAGCTCCACAGGGGGGTCAGTTAATGAAAAACTGTTTTTT. Translation gives CASSSTGGSVNEKLFF.

This rearrangement joins TRBV27 to TRBJ2-2; tentative D call: TRBD2 (6 bases). The CDR3 loop spans 18 amino acids. From germline, CDR1 is MNHEY and CDR2 SMNVEV (reference sequence). The V end was cut by 7 bases, the J end by 0 bases, with 21 bases between. CDR3 DNA: TGTGCCAGCAAGAGGGGAGGAAATATTCTTACGAACACCGGGGAGCTGTTTTTT. It translates to CASKRGGNILTNTGELFF.